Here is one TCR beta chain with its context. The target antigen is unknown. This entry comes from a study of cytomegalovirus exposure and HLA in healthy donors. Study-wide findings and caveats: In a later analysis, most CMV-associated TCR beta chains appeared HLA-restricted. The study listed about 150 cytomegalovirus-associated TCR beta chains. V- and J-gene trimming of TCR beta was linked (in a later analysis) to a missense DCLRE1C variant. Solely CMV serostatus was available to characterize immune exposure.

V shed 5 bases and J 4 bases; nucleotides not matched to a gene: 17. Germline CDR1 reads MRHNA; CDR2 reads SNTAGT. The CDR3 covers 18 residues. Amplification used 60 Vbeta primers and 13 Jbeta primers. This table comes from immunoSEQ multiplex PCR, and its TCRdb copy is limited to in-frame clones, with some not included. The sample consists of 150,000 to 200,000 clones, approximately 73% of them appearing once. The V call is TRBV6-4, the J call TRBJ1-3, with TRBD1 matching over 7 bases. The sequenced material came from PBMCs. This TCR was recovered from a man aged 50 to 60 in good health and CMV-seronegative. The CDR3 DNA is TGTGCCAGCAGTAAGGACCCCTACGACAGGGCACGAGGAAACACCATATATTTT. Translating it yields CASSKDPYDRARGNTIYF.